The 20 T cell receptor beta chains presented below share a single source sample, sequenced in a study of T-cell reconstitution after alpha-beta-depleted transplantation in children. Researchers prepared the TCRbeta library using unique molecular identifiers, the study reports. TCRdb reanalysed the PCR reads using MiXCR and keeps one entry per CDR3 protein. The sample yields about 200,000 distinct CDR3 sequences, around 7.7% seen once. The specimen comprised PBMCs, mostly from graft donor cells, sampled 360 days after TCRalphabeta/CD19-depleted stem cell transplant. These receptors all stem from a male patient aged 2-15 years who had a stem cell transplant for acute myeloid leukemia, so the T cells may come from the graft donor.

This clonotype has more than one count but fewer than ten. This chain links TRBV7-9 with TRBJ1-6; D unresolved. CDR1 and CDR2 (germline): SEHNR, FQNEAQ (reference sequence). Trimming left V 2 bases short and J 10 bases short, with 15 bases between. This CDR3 has 15 amino acids. CDR3 sequence: CASSLRNSRESPLHF. CDR3 DNA sequence: TGTGCCAGCAGCTTAAGGAACTCCCGGGAATCACCCCTCCACTTT.

This clonotype was seen only a few times. The chain uses TRBV7-6 and TRBJ2-3; 10 bases are a match to TRBD1. V trimming: 5 bases; J trimming: 11 bases; junction bases outside the gene matches: 10. The CDR3 contains 14 residues. The V gene's germline CDR1 is SGHVS and CDR2 FNYEAQ. The CDR3 sequence: CASSQGTGDRLQYF. CDR3 bases: TGTGCCAGCAGCCAAGGGACAGGGGACCGTTTGCAGTATTTT.

This clonotype was seen repeatedly, ten times or more. The chain has TRBV5-1 and TRBJ2-7, with a tentative D call TRBD1 (5 bases). Germline V gene sequence: CDR1 SGHRS, CDR2 YFSETQ. The V end was cut by 2 bases, the J end by 5 bases, with 8 bases between. The CDR3 spans 12 residues. For the CDR3, the DNA is TGCGCCAGCAGCTTAACAGGCGACGAGCAGTACTTC. Translating it yields CASSLTGDEQYF.

The rearrangement links TRBV10-3 to TRBJ2-5; no definite D call. This CDR3 is built from 14 residues. Between the trimmed V and J ends, which lost 6 bases and 4 bases, there was a span of 15 bases. CDR1 and CDR2 (germline): ENHRY, SYGVKD. The CDR3 loop reads CAISPTPSGETQYF. CDR3 bases: TGTGCCATCAGCCCCACCCCGTCCGGAGAGACCCAGTACTTC.

The chain couples TRBV7-2 to TRBJ2-7; D may be TRBD1 or TRBD2 (5 bases each). The CDR3 covers 15 residues. Trimming removed 0 bases from V and 3 bases from J, with 12 bases in between. Germline CDR1 SGHTA, CDR2 FQGNSA. Written as DNA, the CDR3 is TGTGCCAGCAGCTTAGCGAGGGGATTATACTACGAGCAGTACTTC. This sequence encodes CASSLARGLYYEQYF.

The rearrangement uses TRBV20-1 and TRBJ2-2, with D unclear. The CDR3 totals 12 residues. Per germline, CDR1 DFQATT and CDR2 SNEGSKA (reference sequence). V was clipped by 4 bases and J by 1 base, with 4 bases between them. Written as DNA, the CDR3 is TGCAGTGCTAAGGGGAACACCGGGGAGCTGTTTTTT. As protein: CSAKGNTGELFF.

In regard to this clonotype: This may come from a read error, since a much larger clone is one base off. The J gene is TRBJ2-3, the V gene TRBV24-1, with D hard to call. CDR3 size: 12 residues. Looked up from germline, CDR1 is KGHDR and CDR2 is SFDVKD. Here the CDR3 DNA reads TGTGGCACCAGTGATCCCGAAGATACGCAGTATTTT. Translation: CGTSDPEDTQYF.

The V and J genes are TRBV18 and TRBJ2-1; TRBD2 agrees at 10 bases. Germline V gene data show CDR1 as KGHSH and CDR2 as LQKENI. The CDR3 runs 18 residues. The trim removed 3 bases at V and 1 base at J, leaving 9 bases unmatched. The CDR3 nucleotides are TGTGCCAGCTCACCGATCCTAGCGGGAGTAGGATCCTACAATGAGCAGTTCTTC. It yields the protein CASSPILAGVGSYNEQFF.

In this sample, this clonotype turned up a few times. This chain uses TRBV28 with TRBJ1-4; D is perhaps TRBD1 (6 bases). Trimming shortened V by 2 bases and J by 5 bases, and 9 bases separated the two germline ends. Per germline, CDR1 MDHEN and CDR2 SYDVKM. The CDR3 is 14 amino acids. The CDR3 region is CASSLQGINEKLFF. CDR3 DNA: TGTGCCAGCAGTTTACAGGGGATAAATGAAAAACTGTTTTTT.

A remark on this clonotype: This may arise from a read error, as a much more abundant clone is one base away. As the CDR3 is not closed by the conserved phenylalanine or tryptophan, this likely results from a read error. This chain connects TRBV20-1 to TRBJ2-1, with TRBD1 as a possible D gene (5 bases). This CDR3 spans 11 amino acids. The V and J ends lost 5 bases and 8 bases respectively, with 10 bases between them. The V gene's germline CDR1 is DFQATT and CDR2 SNEGSKA (reference sequence). CDR3 in DNA: TGCAGTGCTGGAAGGGGCGATGAGCAGTTCTCC. It codes for CSAGRGDEQFS.

At least ten counts were recorded for this clonotype. V and J are TRBV7-8 and TRBJ2-7; D is possibly TRBD2 (5 bases). The CDR3 is made up of 13 amino acids. Germline CDR1 and CDR2: SGHVS and FQNEAQ. Trimming cost V 5 bases and J 4 bases, with 12 bases left between them. The CDR3: CASSRDWTYEQYV. CDR3 DNA: TGTGCCAGCAGCCGAGATTGGACTTACGAGCAGTACGTC.

This chain uses TRBV7-2 with TRBJ2-5; tentatively, D is TRBD1 (6 bases). The CDR3 totals 13 residues. Germline V CDR1 and CDR2: SGHTA, FQGNSA. V was trimmed by 4 bases and J by 7 bases, leaving 13 bases between them. The CDR3 spells CASSYPGVGTQYF. The DNA for the CDR3 is TGTGCCAGCAGCTATCCAGGGGTAGGGACCCAGTACTTC.

Only a few counts were recorded for this clonotype. The chain is built from TRBV4-1 and TRBJ1-5, with D tentatively TRBD1 (6 bases). Looked up from germline, CDR1 is MGHRA and CDR2 is YSYEKL. The V gene lost 0 bases and the J gene lost 4 bases, with 13 bases spanning the gap. The CDR3 covers 16 residues. The CDR3 coding sequence is TGCGCCAGCAGCCAAGAGGGGGCCGGCCGAAATCAGCCCCAGCATTTT. Amino acid sequence: CASSQEGAGRNQPQHF.

The table lists this clonotype with many counts. The V gene is TRBV6-2 or TRBV6-3, the J gene TRBJ1-2; 7 positions match TRBD1. Germline CDR1 MNHEY, CDR2 SVGEGT. Trimming at V came to 5 bases and at J to 4 bases, leaving 10 bases not matched to a gene. This CDR3 spans 15 amino acids. CDR3 bases: TGTGCCAGCAGTGGCCAGGGACAGAGCTTCTATGGCTACACCTTC. The encoded protein is CASSGQGQSFYGYTF.

This clonotype has more than one count but fewer than ten. This chain links TRBV29-1 with TRBJ2-1; D not certain. This CDR3 is 10 amino acids long. Germline V CDR1 and CDR2: SQVTM, ANQGSEA. V lost 6 bases to trimming and J lost 10 bases, with 10 bases between them. This CDR3 is CSVIALEQFF. CDR3 sequence (DNA): TGCAGCGTGATAGCTTTGGAGCAGTTCTTC.

This clonotype was recorded many times. The chain is built from TRBV20-1 and TRBJ2-3; a weak D match, TRBD2 (5 bases). Germline V gene data show CDR1 as DFQATT and CDR2 as SNEGSKA (reference sequence). V was cut by 8 bases and J by 4 bases, with 16 bases left in between. The CDR3 consists of 13 residues. Here the CDR3 DNA reads TGCAGTTGGTGGGTCATGAGGGCAGATACGCAGTATTTT. Protein: CSWWVMRADTQYF.

This clonotype was seen only a few times. The chain carries TRBV7-6 and TRBJ2-7, with D possibly being TRBD1 (7 bases). The CDR3 is made up of 14 amino acids. Per the germline V gene, CDR1 is SGHVS and CDR2 is FNYEAQ. The germline V and J ends were trimmed by 5 bases and 0 bases, with 11 bases remaining between them. The CDR3 DNA sequence: TGTGCCAGCAGCGTTCAGGGGGGCTCCTACGAGCAGTACTTC. It yields the protein CASSVQGGSYEQYF.

The V call is TRBV15, the J call TRBJ2-6; 7 bases fit TRBD1. Germline lookup yields CDR1 LNHNV and CDR2 YYDKDF (reference sequence). The CDR3 runs 18 residues. V shed 2 bases and J 3 bases; nucleotides not matched to a gene: 10. The CDR3 here is CATSRPRGGGFGANVLTF. The CDR3 DNA is TGTGCCACCAGCAGACCGAGAGGGGGCGGCTTTGGGGCCAACGTCCTGACTTTC. Supplemented by reference TRBV15 and TRBJ2-6, the full variable domain reads DAMVIQNPRYQVTQFGKPVTLSCSQTLNHNVMYWYQQKSSQAPKLLFHYYDKDFNNEADTPDNFQSRRPNTSFCFLDIRSPGLGDTAMYLCATSRPRGGGFGANVLTFGAGSRLTVL.

The V and J genes are TRBV12-3 or TRBV12-4 and TRBJ1-2; D gene uncertain. The CDR3 totals 13 residues. Trimming left V 1 base short and J 4 bases short, with 7 bases between. The CDR3 reads CASSLGGSYGYTF. In DNA, the CDR3 is TGTGCCAGCAGTTTAGGAGGGAGCTATGGCTACACCTTC.

This sequence joins TRBV5-5 and TRBJ1-4; unclear D gene. Per germline, CDR1 SGHKS and CDR2 YYEKEE (reference sequence). V lost 4 bases and J lost 1, with 14 bases in between. The CDR3 contains 16 residues. CDR3 region: CASSIMGSQTNEKLFF. The CDR3 nucleotides are TGTGCCAGCAGCATCATGGGGTCTCAAACTAATGAAAAACTGTTTTTT. Full variable domain (remainder filled in from reference TRBV5-5 and TRBJ1-4): DAGVTQSPTHLIKTRGQQVTLRCSPISGHKSVSWYQQVLGQGPQFIFQYYEKEERGRGNFPDRFSARQFPNYSSELNVNALLLGDSALYLCASSIMGSQTNEKLFFGSGTQLSVL.